This TCR beta chain was found in a study of T cells in Graves' hyperthyroidism and ophthalmopathy. Whole-study findings and limits: The authors' 13 V-J model separated ophthalmopathy from stable hyperthyroidism. Most clonotypes that expanded in the thyroid above 0.001 also showed up in blood.

Hyperthyroidism, newly diagnosed and lasting under 2 months, affected patients aged 18 to 65. It was uncontrolled infection, other autoimmune disease, pregnancy or lactation that excluded patients. The germline V gene has CDR1 LNHDA and CDR2 SQIVND (reference sequence). The CDR3 consists of 14 residues. V was cut by 7 bases and J by 6 bases, with 15 bases left in between. On this clonotype: Its specificity is unknown.

RNA transcripts provided the source from which TCR beta CDR3 regions were amplified. Using the HTBI primer set, a first-round RT-PCR was run on the TCR CDR3. TCRdb recomputed calls from the multiplex PCR reads with MiXCR, one row per CDR3 protein. The repertoire holds about 680,000 distinct CDR3 sequences, with 35% as singletons. The V gene is TRBV19, the J gene TRBJ1-4, with TRBD1 as a possible D gene (6 bases). The clonotype comes from a woman between 40 and 50 years old with Graves' hyperthyroidism. The sequenced material came from blood. The CDR3 loop reads CASTVDRWYEKLFF. In DNA form, the CDR3 reads TGTGCCAGTACCGTGGACAGATGGTATGAAAAACTGTTTTTT.